The 31 T cell receptor beta chains reported below all come from one sample, sequenced in a study of shared clonotypes between healthy human individuals. Using immunoSEQ multiplex PCR, the repertoire was profiled, and TCRdb retains in-frame clones only, with some absent. The sample carries nearly 750,000 clones, approximately 77% recorded once. Sequenced material: memory CD4+ T cells sorted from blood. Subset described: CD45RA-negative fraction. Every receptor here comes from a woman under 40 in good health.

This chain joins TRBV7-2 and TRBJ2-1, with D perhaps given as TRBD1 or TRBD2 (5 bases each). V was trimmed by 5 bases and J by 2 bases, leaving 13 bases between them. Germline loops: CDR1 SGHTA, CDR2 FQGNSA. The CDR3 length is 15 residues. The DNA of the CDR3 is TGTGCCAGCAGCGTCCGGGACGGTACCTACAATGAGCAGTTCTTC. The encoded protein is CASSVRDGTYNEQFF.

This chain joins TRBV29-1 and TRBJ1-2, with TRBD1 matching over 7 bases. In germline, CDR1 is SQVTM, CDR2 ANQGSEA. The CDR3 has 14 amino acids. Trimming took 5 bases from V and 1 from J; bases not matched to a gene: 7. The CDR3 sequence: CSVSTGADNYGYTF. CDR3 nucleotides: TGCAGCGTTTCCACAGGGGCGGATAACTATGGCTACACCTTC.

The chain combines TRBV18 with TRBJ1-1; no firm D call. This CDR3 region has 13 residues. Germline V lookup: CDR1 KGHSH, CDR2 LQKENI. Deletions cut 2 bases from V and 4 bases from J, with 8 bases between. CDR3 in DNA: TGTGCCAGCTCACCAACAGAGTCCACTGAAGCTTTCTTT. Encoded protein: CASSPTESTEAFF.

The chain recombines TRBV5-1 with TRBJ2-7; TRBD1 is a possible D gene (6 bases). Per the germline V gene, CDR1 is SGHRS and CDR2 is YFSETQ. V lost 4 bases and J lost 6, with 23 bases in between. This CDR3 is built from 16 residues. The CDR3 here is CASSASGTPGRLEQYF. The CDR3 DNA reads as TGCGCCAGCAGCGCCTCCGGGACACCTGGACGGCTCGAGCAGTACTTC. Supplemented by reference TRBV5-1 and TRBJ2-7, the full variable domain reads KAGVTQTPRYLIKTRGQQVTLSCSPISGHRSVSWYQQTPGQGLQFLFEYFSETQRNKGNFPGRFSGRQFSNSRSEMNVSTLELGDSALYLCASSASGTPGRLEQYFGPGTRLTVT.

As for this clone: The same CDR3 arises from other DNA sequences in this sample as well. The rearrangement joins TRBV18 to TRBJ2-5, with D perhaps TRBD2 (6 bases). V lost 6 bases, J lost 0 bases, and 17 bases lay in between. Germline V gene data show CDR1 as KGHSH and CDR2 as LQKENI. The CDR3 is made up of 16 amino acids. CDR3 loop: CASSPLASGDQETQYF. The DNA for the CDR3 is TGTGCCAGCTCCCCCCTAGCCTCGGGGGACCAAGAGACCCAGTACTTC.

This clone has only a few counts. The rearrangement joins TRBV29-1 to TRBJ2-7; 9 bases map to TRBD1. This CDR3 has 14 amino acids. V was clipped by 7 bases and J by 5 bases; unmatched bases: 12. CDR1 and CDR2 (germline): SQVTM, ANQGSEA. DNA of the CDR3: TGCAGCGCCGACCTTGGGACAGGGTCGGACGAGCAGTACTTC. Protein sequence: CSADLGTGSDEQYF.

As regards this clone: Other DNA sequences within the sample encode an identical CDR3. The gene calls are TRBV28 and TRBJ2-3, with TRBD2 as a possible D gene (5 bases). The germline V gene encodes CDR1 MDHEN and CDR2 SYDVKM. This CDR3 region has 13 residues. The V gene lost 6 bases and the J gene lost 0 bases, with 7 bases spanning the gap. The chain's CDR3 is CASSRRSTDTQYF. For the CDR3, the DNA is TGTGCCAGCAGCCGGAGGAGCACAGATACGCAGTATTTT.

On this clone: Additional DNA sequences in this sample encode the identical CDR3. The rearrangement joins TRBV28 to TRBJ1-5, with D tentatively TRBD1 (5 bases). This CDR3 has 14 residues. Germline CDR1 is MDHEN and CDR2 is SYDVKM. V dropped 2 bases and J dropped 7 bases, with 12 bases sitting between them. CDR3 region: CASSLRDRGQPQHF. CDR3 in DNA: TGTGCCAGCAGTTTACGAGATAGGGGACAGCCCCAGCATTTT.

The chain employs TRBV27 and TRBJ2-3; 7 bases match TRBD1. The CDR3 sequence is 15 residues long. Germline-derived CDR1 and CDR2 are MNHEY and SMNVEV (reference sequence). The trim removed 5 bases at V and 4 bases at J, leaving 9 bases unmatched. CDR3: CASSPWTGSADTQYF. In nucleotides, the CDR3 is TGTGCCAGCAGTCCGTGGACAGGTTCCGCAGATACGCAGTATTTT.

This clone was seen many times. The chain uses TRBV27 and TRBJ2-3; 7 bases line up with TRBD1. The CDR3 contains 15 residues. The germline V gene encodes CDR1 MNHEY and CDR2 SMNVEV (reference sequence). Trimming took 5 bases from V and 6 from J; bases not matched to a gene: 11. CDR3 nucleotides: TGTGCCAGCAGTCTGGACAGGAGAGCAGGGGATACGCAGTATTTT. Residues: CASSLDRRAGDTQYF.

V usage is TRBV19 and J usage is TRBJ2-7, with TRBD2 identical over 7 bases. The germline V gene encodes CDR1 LNHDA and CDR2 SQIVND (reference sequence). The length of the CDR3 is 16 residues. The J segment lost 1 base and the V segment lost 3 bases, leaving 9 bases of the junction unmatched. CDR3 residues: CASSMTGGGISYEQYF. CDR3 DNA: TGTGCCAGTAGTATGACGGGGGGAGGAATTTCCTACGAGCAGTACTTC.

This clone was seen a handful of times. CDR3 nucleotide sequence: TGCGCCAGCAGACAACAGGGGGCGCAAACCGGGGAGCTGTTTTTT. It specifies CASRQQGAQTGELFF. The V call is TRBV4-1, the J call TRBJ2-2, with TRBD1 matching over 9 bases. The CDR3 sequence is 15 residues long. CDR1 and CDR2 (germline): MGHRA, YSYEKL. Germline trimming cut 6 bases from V and 5 bases from J; bases unmatched to any gene: 7.

The V gene is TRBV14, the J gene TRBJ2-1; 9 bases are a match to TRBD2. CDR3 length equals 18 residues. CDR1 SGHDN and CDR2 FVKESK come from the germline V gene. J was trimmed by 4 bases and V by 4 bases; bases with no gene match: 14. CDR3 sequence (DNA): TGTGCCAGCAGCCTCCGGACGTTCGGCGGGAGGGAGTACAATGAGCAGTTCTTC. It encodes CASSLRTFGGREYNEQFF.

This clone appeared a few times. CDR3 nucleotides: TGTGCCAGCAGCTTAGGTACGGCGGGAACGGCCTACGAGCAGTACTTC. Translating gives CASSLGTAGTAYEQYF. V is TRBV13 and J is TRBJ2-7; D may be TRBD2 (6 bases). This CDR3 is 16 amino acids long. Trimming pared 0 bases from V and 2 bases from J, leaving 14 bases between. Germline assignment: CDR1 PRHDT and CDR2 FYEKMQ (reference sequence).

The V and J genes are TRBV5-6 and TRBJ1-1, with D possibly being TRBD1 (5 bases). This CDR3 is 16 amino acids long. Germline V gene sequence: CDR1 SGHDT, CDR2 YYEEEE. Trimming removed 5 bases at V and 3 bases at J, with 20 bases between. For the CDR3, the DNA is TGTGCCAGCAGGGGCCGTGGGCAGGGAAGGTACACTGAAGCTTTCTTT. This translates into CASRGRGQGRYTEAFF.

The chain carries TRBV4-2 and TRBJ2-2; D is perhaps TRBD2 (6 bases). CDR1 and CDR2 from the germline V gene are LGHNA and YNFKEQ. Deletions cut 4 bases from V and 0 bases from J, with 12 bases between. The CDR3 length is 16 residues. The CDR3 DNA sequence: TGTGCCAGCAGCCCAATGACTAGGACGAACACCGGGGAGCTGTTTTTT. The encoded protein is CASSPMTRTNTGELFF.

This chain links TRBV28 with TRBJ1-1; the D is unclear. CDR1 is MDHEN, CDR2 SYDVKM, per germline. V was cut by 2 bases and J by 2 bases, with 12 bases left in between. The CDR3 is 15 amino acids. The CDR3 reads CASSLDWVGNTEAFF. In DNA, the CDR3 is TGTGCCAGCAGTTTAGATTGGGTCGGAAACACTGAAGCTTTCTTT. The full variable domain, rest sourced from reference TRBV28 and TRBJ1-1, is DVKVTQSSRYLVKRTGEKVFLECVQDMDHENMFWYRQDPGLGLRLIYFSYDVKMKEKGDIPEGYSVSREKKERFSLILESASTNQTSMYLCASSLDWVGNTEAFFGQGTRLTVV.

DNA for the CDR3: TGTGCCAGCAGCCAAGGGGGGACAGGGCTTCGGGAGCAGTACTTC. Amino acids: CASSQGGTGLREQYF. The chain carries TRBV4-2 and TRBJ2-7; 9 positions match TRBD1. Germline V gene sequence: CDR1 LGHNA, CDR2 YNFKEQ. Trimming at V came to 1 base and at J to 7 bases, leaving 8 bases not matched to a gene. This CDR3 has 15 residues.

The rearrangement links TRBV18 to TRBJ1-1; no clear D gene. The CDR3 sequence is 13 residues long. Per germline, CDR1 KGHSH and CDR2 LQKENI. V lost 5 bases and J 1 base, leaving 8 bases between the germline ends. CDR3 nucleotides: TGTGCCAGCTCATCCTCACCGAACACTGAAGCTTTCTTT. Its translation: CASSSSPNTEAFF.

V and J are TRBV19 and TRBJ1-1; D remains ambiguous. CDR1 and CDR2 (germline): LNHDA, SQIVND (reference sequence). This CDR3 has 16 amino acids. Trimming stripped 4 bases from V and 5 bases from J, with 20 bases between. This CDR3 reads CASSTLVGASGTEAFF. The CDR3 region has the DNA TGTGCCAGTAGTACCTTAGTGGGTGCCAGCGGGACTGAAGCTTTCTTT.

This clone was seen a few times. The V gene is TRBV5-6, the J gene TRBJ1-6; D gene uncertain. CDR1 is SGHDT, CDR2 YYEEEE, per germline. This CDR3 region has 16 residues. Trimming pared 2 bases from V and 10 bases from J, leaving 19 bases between. CDR3: CASSFASGVLPSPLHF. The CDR3 coding sequence is TGTGCCAGCAGCTTCGCCTCGGGAGTCCTCCCGTCACCCCTCCACTTT.

The chain combines TRBV11-2 with TRBJ2-7; the D gene is possibly TRBD2 (6 bases). CDR3 length: 14 amino acids. Trimming cost V 2 bases and J 8 bases, with 16 bases left between them. In germline, CDR1 is SGHAT, CDR2 FQNNGV. This CDR3 is CASSLNGSPGKQYF. The CDR3 DNA reads as TGTGCCAGCAGCTTAAACGGGAGCCCCGGCAAGCAGTACTTC.

The chain couples TRBV11-2 to TRBJ2-7; D unresolved. Between the trimmed V and J ends, which lost 8 bases and 3 bases, there was a span of 17 bases. CDR1 and CDR2 (germline): SGHAT, FQNNGV. The CDR3 runs to 14 residues. The CDR3 is CASRPAGLDYEQYF. The CDR3, as DNA: TGTGCCAGCCGCCCTGCCGGGTTGGACTACGAGCAGTACTTC.

The rearrangement links TRBV27 to TRBJ2-3; D is uncertain. Germline CDR1 MNHEY, CDR2 SMNVEV (reference sequence). With 7 bases removed from V and 4 bases from J, the gap between germline ends came to 6 bases. The CDR3 is made up of 11 amino acids. CDR3 DNA: TGTGCCAGCATGGCCTCAGATACGCAGTATTTT. It encodes CASMASDTQYF.

In regard to this clone: A single base is all that separates this from a far larger clone, so a read error is likely. The sample holds other DNA sequences that translate to the same CDR3. V is TRBV19 and J is TRBJ1-1; TRBD1 aligns across 9 bases. CDR1 and CDR2 (germline): LNHDA, SQIVND (reference sequence). This CDR3 contains 16 residues. This CDR3 is CASSIGGTGTNTEAFF. The CDR3 nucleotides read TGTGCCAGCAGTATAGGTGGGACAGGGACGAACACTGAAGCTTTCTTT.

This chain links TRBV30 with TRBJ2-5; D is undetermined. CDR1 and CDR2 from the germline V gene are GTSNPN and SVGIG (reference sequence). The CDR3 consists of 13 residues. Deletions cut 0 bases from V and 5 bases from J, with 10 bases between. CDR3 DNA sequence: TGTGCCTGGAGTGTACAGTCCTCTGAGACCCAGTACTTC. Its translation is CAWSVQSSETQYF. Together with reference TRBV30 and TRBJ2-5, the CDR3 gives the full variable domain: SQTIHQWPATLVQPVGSPLSLECTVEGTSNPNLYWYRQAAGRGLQLLFYSVGIGQISSEVPQNLSASRPQDRQFILSSKKLLLSDSGFYLCAWSVQSSETQYFGPGTRLLVL.

This sequence joins TRBV11-2 and TRBJ2-7, with a tentative D call TRBD1 (6 bases). Germline CDR1 is SGHAT and CDR2 is FQNNGV. The CDR3 covers 13 residues. V lost 6 bases, J lost 1 base, and 10 bases lay in between. The CDR3 region is CASRRDISYEQYF. The CDR3 DNA reads as TGTGCCAGCAGGAGGGACATTTCCTACGAGCAGTACTTC. The variable domain in full, completed from reference TRBV11-2 and TRBJ2-7, reads EAGVAQSPRYKIIEKRQSVAFWCNPISGHATLYWYQQILGQGPKLLIQFQNNGVVDDSQLPKDRFSAERLKGVDSTLKIQPAKLEDSAVYLCASRRDISYEQYFGPGTRLTVT.

This clone was picked up a small number of times. The CDR3 loop is CASNPRGQGGEQYF. The CDR3 coding sequence is TGTGCCAGCAACCCTAGGGGACAGGGTGGTGAGCAGTACTTC. The rearrangement joins TRBV6-5 to TRBJ2-7; 9 bases fit TRBD1. Per the germline V gene, CDR1 is MNHEY and CDR2 is SVGAGI. The CDR3 contains 14 residues. V shed 7 bases and J 7 bases; nucleotides not matched to a gene: 11.

This chain connects TRBV9 to TRBJ1-4; 7 bases match TRBD1. The junction had 16 bases not matched to a gene; V was cut back by 3 bases and J by 8 bases. Germline CDR1 reads SGDLS; CDR2 reads YYNGEE. CDR3 length: 17 residues. CDR3 DNA sequence: TGTGCCAGCAGCGCGACAAGTGGGACAGTGTATTCGGAAAAACTGTTTTTT. This encodes CASSATSGTVYSEKLFF.

In this sample, this clone turned up many times. Other DNA sequences in the same sample also yield this CDR3. The chain recombines TRBV6-5 with TRBJ2-7; D may correspond to TRBD1 or TRBD2 (6 bases each). Germline V CDR1 and CDR2: MNHEY, SVGAGI. V was pared by 0 bases and J by 4 bases, with 13 bases between. The CDR3 consists of 15 residues. CDR3 in amino acids: CASSYSGGGSYEQYF. Here the CDR3 DNA reads TGTGCCAGCAGTTACTCGGGGGGCGGTTCTTACGAGCAGTACTTC.

This chain joins TRBV18 and TRBJ1-1, with 12 bases aligning to TRBD1. Trimming at V came to 3 bases and at J to 11 bases, leaving 10 bases not matched to a gene. The CDR3 loop spans 15 amino acids. Looked up from germline, CDR1 is KGHSH and CDR2 is LQKENI. The chain's CDR3 is CASSPKGTGGPRAFF. As DNA, the CDR3 is TGTGCCAGCTCACCGAAGGGGACAGGGGGCCCGAGGGCTTTCTTT. Looking up the rest from reference TRBV18 and TRBJ1-1 gives the full variable domain: NAGVMQNPRHLVRRRGQEARLRCSPMKGHSHVYWYRQLPEEGLKFMVYLQKENIIDESGMPKERFSAEFPKEGPSILRIQQVVRGDSAAYFCASSPKGTGGPRAFFGQGTRLTVV.